This T cell receptor beta chain was sequenced in a study of OX40 agonist ivuxolimab in advanced cancers. Study in general: The patients' treatment was ivuxolimab, an agonistic anti-OX40 (CD134) antibody. At doses from 0.01 to 10 mg/kg, patients were given intravenous ivuxolimab every 2 weeks. Findings and caveats of the study: CD4+ and CD8+ blood T cells expanded clonally by week 6 at 0.1 to 3.0 mg/kg.

Clones were read by immunoSEQ multiplex PCR, and TCRdb kept only the in-frame ones, dropping some. The data hold fewer than 70,000 clones, with about 88% observed a single time. As to this clone: The antigen is not known.

The germline CDR1 and CDR2 sequences are MNHEY and SMNVEV (reference sequence). The CDR3 has 17 residues. V lost 1 base and J 9 bases, leaving 22 bases between the germline ends. The TCR comes from an adult with an advanced solid tumor such as melanoma, head and neck, liver or kidney cancer. V and J are TRBV27 and TRBJ2-4; a possible D gene is TRBD2 (6 bases). Sequences were derived from CD4+ or CD8+ T cells sorted from blood, sampled in a trial of the OX40 agonist ivuxolimab. This CDR3 is CASSLWKTSGGFGIQYF. In DNA form, the CDR3 reads TGTGCCAGCAGTTTATGGAAGACTAGTGGGGGTTTTGGCATTCAGTACTTC.